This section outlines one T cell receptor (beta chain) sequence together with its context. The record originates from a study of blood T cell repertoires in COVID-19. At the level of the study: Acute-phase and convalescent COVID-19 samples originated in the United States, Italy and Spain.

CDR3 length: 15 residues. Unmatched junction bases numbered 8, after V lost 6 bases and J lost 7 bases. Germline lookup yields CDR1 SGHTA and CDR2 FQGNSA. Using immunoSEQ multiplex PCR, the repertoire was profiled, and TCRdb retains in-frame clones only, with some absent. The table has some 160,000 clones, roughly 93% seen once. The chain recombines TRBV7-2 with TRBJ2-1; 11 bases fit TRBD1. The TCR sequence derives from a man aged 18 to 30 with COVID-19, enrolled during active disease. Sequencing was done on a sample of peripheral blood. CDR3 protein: CASRYRDRGMNEQFF. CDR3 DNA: TGTGCCAGCAGATACCGGGACAGGGGGATGAATGAGCAGTTCTTC.